This TCR beta chain emerged from a study of blood T cell repertoires in COVID-19. Across the whole study: Sources were T cells, B-cell-depleted T cells, or PBMCs; the material itself was cDNA or gDNA.

The CDR3 consists of 13 residues. V was clipped by 7 bases and J by 7 bases; unmatched bases: 9. CDR1 is SGHNT, CDR2 YYREEE, per germline (reference sequence). The protocol was immunoSEQ multiplex PCR, while the TCRdb copy is restricted to in-frame clones and leaves out a portion. The profile shows 250,000 to 300,000 clones, over 80% of them singletons. Sequencing input: peripheral blood. This clonotype was obtained from a woman between 35 and 50 years old with acute or convalescent COVID-19. V is TRBV5-4 and J is TRBJ1-1; 8 bases are a match to TRBD1. CDR3 loop: CASEDRAGVEAFF. The CDR3 DNA follows: TGTGCCAGCGAGGACAGGGCAGGGGTTGAAGCTTTCTTT. Supplemented by reference TRBV5-4 and TRBJ1-1, the full variable domain reads ETGVTQSPTHLIKTRGQQVTLRCSSQSGHNTVSWYQQALGQGPQFIFQYYREEENGRGNFPPRFSGLQFPNYSSELNVNALELDDSALYLCASEDRAGVEAFFGQGTRLTVV.